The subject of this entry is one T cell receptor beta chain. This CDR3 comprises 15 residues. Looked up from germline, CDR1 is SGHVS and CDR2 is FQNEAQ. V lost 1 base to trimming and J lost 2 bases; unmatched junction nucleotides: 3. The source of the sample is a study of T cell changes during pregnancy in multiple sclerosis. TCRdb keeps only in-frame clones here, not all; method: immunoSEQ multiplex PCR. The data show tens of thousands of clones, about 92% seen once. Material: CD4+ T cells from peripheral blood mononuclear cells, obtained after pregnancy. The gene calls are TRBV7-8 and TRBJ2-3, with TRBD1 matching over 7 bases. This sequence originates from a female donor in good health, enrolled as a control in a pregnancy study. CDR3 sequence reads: CASSLDRGTTDTQYF. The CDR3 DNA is TGTGCCAGCAGCTTAGACAGGGGAACCACAGATACGCAGTATTTT.